What follows is one TCR beta chain and its context. The clone's antigen remains unknown. The input lacks base qualities; no much larger clone sits a single base away. The sample comes from a study of T cell responses to AZD1222 COVID-19 vaccine (dated by TCRdb to the early 2020s). Context from the whole study: A total of 233 trial participants underwent TCR sequencing, of whom 200 to 220 received two doses of AZD1222 and 26 received two doses of the MenACWY control vaccine. Trial participants were enrolled into age subgroups of 18-55, 56-69 and 70-plus years, which contained 148, 28 and 57 TCR-sequenced participants, respectively.

The CDR3 runs 14 amino acids, cysteine and phenylalanine included. This entry keeps only the CDR3 DNA: 42 bases, framed from base 1. CDR1 is given as SGHTA and CDR2 as FQGNSA, both from the germline V gene. V loses 7 bases of germline sequence and J loses 4 bases, and the interval between the two ends is 14 bases. Taken with the paper, the label for time point translates to: about 28 days (+/-7) after the second vaccine dose. This specimen's treatment or condition label, interpreted: meningococcal conjugate vaccine given as trial control. Vaccinee samples came from UK trials COV001 and COV002, including a single-blind randomized controlled phase 2/3 trial of AZD1222 (ChAdOx1 nCoV-19) in healthy adults. For TCRbeta chain sequencing, PBMC samples were collected from trial participants at day 0 and at day 28 after the second dose. The CDR3 regions of human TCRbeta chains were analyzed by immunosequencing. The paper's processing steps were these. Repertoire TCRs were checked for matches against a reference library of SARS-CoV-2-specific TCRs that had been generated using the MIRA antigen-specificity platform. Breadth was defined as the fraction of unique TCRs that were SARS-CoV-2-associated, and depth was defined as the fraction of total T cells that were SARS-CoV-2-associated. Using the MIRA data, each spike-specific TCR was mapped to the spike region that the TCR reacts to and placed in a CD4 or CD8 class. Log10-transformed breadth and depth values were compared by one-way ANOVA with Sidak's multiple comparisons tests. In TCRdb, the immuneACCESS table is reduced to in-frame sequences with V and J assigned. These tables do not hold every clone; where another copy was compared, an unresolved V gene accounts for under half, and the others remain unexplained. V, J and clone size are taken as reported in that table, and D and trimming were inferred from the DNA itself. The sample yields about 140,000 clones; 85% were counted once. In total, the top ten clones hold more than 7.5% of the sample.

Broader findings and caveats from the paper: The 56-69-year group was small, and its depth increase did not reach significance, likely because of low power. After two AZD1222 doses, spike-specific TCR breadth and depth were significantly higher than at day 0 and than in MenACWY recipients. Because no day 14 peak-response samples were available, repertoires were characterized only after the peak T cell response. Participants were mostly white British and included more females than males, and it was suggested by the authors that clonal diversity may have been underestimated. CD4 TCRs associated with the vaccine covered the entire spike protein, and the dominant responses were in regions 160-218 and 743-854. Only a handful of AZD1222 recipients were SARS-CoV-2 seropositive at baseline, limiting conclusions about previously exposed vaccinees. Nearly half of unique spike-specific TCRs reportedly recognized epitopes outside regions mutated in the B.1.351 and B.1.1.7 variants.

The rearranged segments are TRBV7-2 and TRBJ1-5, with TRBD1 perhaps the D gene, on 5 matching bases. This receptor was obtained from an adult who received the MenACWY meningococcal vaccine as a control. Sequenced material: peripheral blood, taken 28 days after the second dose of the MenACWY control vaccine. Read as DNA, the sequence is TGTGCCAGCACCCCATGGGGGACTAATCAGCCCCAGCATTTT. It codes for CASTPWGTNQPQHF.